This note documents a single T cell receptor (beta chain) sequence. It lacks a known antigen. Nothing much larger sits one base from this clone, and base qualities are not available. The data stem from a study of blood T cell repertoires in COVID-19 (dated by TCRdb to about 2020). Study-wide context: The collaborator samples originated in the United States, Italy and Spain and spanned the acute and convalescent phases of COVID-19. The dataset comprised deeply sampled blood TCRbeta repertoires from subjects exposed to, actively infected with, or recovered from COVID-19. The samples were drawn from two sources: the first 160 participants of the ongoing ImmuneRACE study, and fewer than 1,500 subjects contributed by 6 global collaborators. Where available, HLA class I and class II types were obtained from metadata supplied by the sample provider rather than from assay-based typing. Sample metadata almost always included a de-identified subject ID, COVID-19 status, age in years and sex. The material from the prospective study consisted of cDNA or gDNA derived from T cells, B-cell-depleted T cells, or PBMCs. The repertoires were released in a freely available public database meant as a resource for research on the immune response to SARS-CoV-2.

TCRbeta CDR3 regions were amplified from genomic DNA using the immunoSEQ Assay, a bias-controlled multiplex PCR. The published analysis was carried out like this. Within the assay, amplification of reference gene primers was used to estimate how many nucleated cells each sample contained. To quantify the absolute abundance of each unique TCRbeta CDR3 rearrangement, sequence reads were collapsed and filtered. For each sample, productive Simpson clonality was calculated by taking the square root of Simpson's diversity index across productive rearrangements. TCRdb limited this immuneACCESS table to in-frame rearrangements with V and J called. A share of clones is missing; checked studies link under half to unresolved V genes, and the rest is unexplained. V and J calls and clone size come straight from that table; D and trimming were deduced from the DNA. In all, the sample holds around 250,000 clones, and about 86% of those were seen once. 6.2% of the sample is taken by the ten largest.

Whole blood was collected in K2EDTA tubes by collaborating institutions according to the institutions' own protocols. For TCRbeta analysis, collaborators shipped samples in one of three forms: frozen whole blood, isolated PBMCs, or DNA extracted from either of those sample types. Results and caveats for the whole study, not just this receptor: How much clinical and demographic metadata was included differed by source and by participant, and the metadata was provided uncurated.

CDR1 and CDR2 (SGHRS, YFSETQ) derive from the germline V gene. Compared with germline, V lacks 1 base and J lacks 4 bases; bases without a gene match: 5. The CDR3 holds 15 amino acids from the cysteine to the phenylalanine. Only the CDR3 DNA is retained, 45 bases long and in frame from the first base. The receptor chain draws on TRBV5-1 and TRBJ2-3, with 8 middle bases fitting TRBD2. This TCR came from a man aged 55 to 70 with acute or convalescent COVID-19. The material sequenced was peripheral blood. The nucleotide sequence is TGCGCCAGCAGCTTGCGACTAGCGACGCCAGATACGCAGTATTTT. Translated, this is CASSLRLATPDTQYF.